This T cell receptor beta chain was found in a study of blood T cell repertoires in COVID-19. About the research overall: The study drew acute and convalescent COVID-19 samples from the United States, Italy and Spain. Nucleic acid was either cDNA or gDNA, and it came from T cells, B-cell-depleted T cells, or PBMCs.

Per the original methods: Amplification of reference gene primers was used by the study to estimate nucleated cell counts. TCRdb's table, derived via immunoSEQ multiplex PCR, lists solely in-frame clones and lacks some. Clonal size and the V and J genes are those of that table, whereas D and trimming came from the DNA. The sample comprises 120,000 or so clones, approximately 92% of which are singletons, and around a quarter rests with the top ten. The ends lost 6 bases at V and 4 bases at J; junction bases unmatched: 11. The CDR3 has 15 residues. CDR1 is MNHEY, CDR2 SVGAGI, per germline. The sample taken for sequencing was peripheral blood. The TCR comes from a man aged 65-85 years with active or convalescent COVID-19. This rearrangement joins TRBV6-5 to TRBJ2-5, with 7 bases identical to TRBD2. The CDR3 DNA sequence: TGTGCCAGCAGGGCTAGCGGCCTTGGAGGAGAGACCCAGTACTTC. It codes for CASRASGLGGETQYF.